This T cell receptor beta chain was profiled in a study of siplizumab effects on memory and regulatory T cells. This clone showed up just once. Germline loops: CDR1 MDHEN, CDR2 SYDVKM. V lost 6 bases, J lost 4 bases, and 6 bases stayed unmatched. The CDR3 consists of 15 residues. Here immunoSEQ multiplex PCR was the method, and the copy in TCRdb shows in-frame clones only, minus some. The sample contains approximately 92,000 clones, 90% to 95% of which appear only once. The chain is built from TRBV28 and TRBJ1-3; 10 bases align to TRBD1. The sequenced sample consisted of non-Treg CD4+ T cells sorted from blood. This clonotype was obtained from a human donor in good health. CDR3 protein: CASRMTGQGGNTIYF. For the CDR3, the DNA is TGTGCCAGCAGGATGACGGGACAGGGGGGAAACACCATATATTTT.